This entry is about one T cell receptor (beta chain). The PCR used 60 Vbeta and 13 Jbeta primers. Only in-frame clones appear in the TCRdb table, and some are missing; sequencing was by immunoSEQ multiplex PCR. Of about 95,000 clones listed, nearly 70% are singletons. This specimen belongs to a study of cytomegalovirus exposure and HLA in healthy donors. The V and J ends lost 1 base and 8 bases, in that order; junction bases with no gene match: 13. This CDR3 comprises 16 residues. Per germline, CDR1 SGHDT and CDR2 YYEEEE. Sequencing was done on a sample of PBMCs. This chain connects TRBV5-6 to TRBJ2-3; 7 bases line up with TRBD2. The origin of this receptor is a woman aged 45-59 years in good health and CMV-seropositive. CDR3 loop: CASSLSFMGGPITQYF. The CDR3 coding sequence is TGTGCCAGCAGCTTGTCTTTTATGGGAGGGCCAATTACGCAGTATTTT.